The 25 T cell receptor beta chains listed next were all sequenced from one sample in a study of T cells in Graves' hyperthyroidism and ophthalmopathy. Amplification yielded TCR beta CDR3 regions, with RNA transcripts as the source. First-round RT-PCR of the TCR CDR3 relied on the HTBI primer set. TCRdb processed the multiplex PCR reads anew with MiXCR; each CDR3 protein has one entry. The data hold roughly 500,000 distinct CDR3 sequences, with around 43% observed a single time. Sequenced: peripheral blood or thyroid tissue (not recorded which). These receptors were taken from an adult woman with Graves' disease, either hyperthyroidism or ophthalmopathy (not recorded which).

The genes are TRBV7-9 and TRBJ2-5, with D perhaps TRBD2 (6 bases). The CDR3 is 15 amino acids. V was pared by 3 bases and J by 2 bases, with 13 bases between. Looked up from germline, CDR1 is SEHNR and CDR2 is FQNEAQ (reference sequence). The CDR3 DNA reads TGTGCCAGCAGCTTGGATCAGGCGGGACAAGAGACCCAGTACTTC. Translated, it gives CASSLDQAGQETQYF.

The chain carries TRBV7-2 and TRBJ2-7; unclear D gene. Germline V lookup: CDR1 SGHTA, CDR2 FQGNSA. The CDR3 has 13 residues. Trimming stripped 4 bases from V and 7 bases from J, with 14 bases between. DNA of the CDR3: TGTGCCAGCAGCTCCCCGACACGGTGGGAGCAGTACTTC. This gives the protein CASSSPTRWEQYF.

There are many counts of this clonotype. CDR3 sequence reads: CASSFPGATNEKLFF. The CDR3 nucleotides read TGTGCCAGCAGCTTTCCTGGGGCAACTAATGAAAAACTGTTTTTT. J is TRBJ1-4 and V is TRBV7-9, with D uncertain. The CDR3 length is 15 residues. Trimming removed 3 bases at V and 0 bases at J, with 8 bases between. The germline CDR1 and CDR2 sequences are SEHNR and FQNEAQ (reference sequence).

The chain employs TRBV10-3 and TRBJ2-2; TRBD1 matches at 9 bases. CDR3 length: 15 amino acids. V was pared by 6 bases and J by 5 bases, with 7 bases of the junction left unmatched. The germline V gene encodes CDR1 ENHRY and CDR2 SYGVKD. In nucleotides, the CDR3 is TGTGCCATCAGCGGGGGACAGGGAAATACCGGGGAGCTGTTTTTT. Its protein is CAISGGQGNTGELFF.

This clonotype was detected a few times. The rearrangement uses TRBV20-1 and TRBJ2-5, with 9 bases lining up with TRBD2. Germline trimming cut 7 bases from V and 0 bases from J; bases unmatched to any gene: 18. This CDR3 has 18 amino acids. Germline V gives CDR1 DFQATT, CDR2 SNEGSKA (reference sequence). CDR3 in DNA: TGCAGTGTCTCATCTGGCGGGAGGGCCTCGTGGGACCAAGAGACCCAGTACTTC. Translating it yields CSVSSGGRASWDQETQYF.

V is TRBV29-1 and J is TRBJ2-5; 11 positions agree with TRBD2. From germline, CDR1 is SQVTM and CDR2 ANQGSEA. Losses at the gene ends were 7 bases for V and 5 bases for J; bases not matched to a gene: 6. The length of the CDR3 is 13 residues. CDR3 region: CSATSGGEETQYF. The DNA for the CDR3 is TGCAGCGCCACTAGCGGGGGCGAGGAGACCCAGTACTTC.

This clonotype was seen at least ten times. This sequence joins TRBV7-9 and TRBJ2-5; D call uncertain. CDR1 is SEHNR, CDR2 FQNEAQ, per germline (reference sequence). The CDR3 spans 13 residues. V was shortened by 6 bases and J by 11 bases, with 19 bases between the two germline ends. The CDR3 region has the DNA TGTGCCAGCAGTTATACCGAGATCGGGCTTCAGTACTTC. It is translated as CASSYTEIGLQYF. The whole variable domain, remainder taken from reference TRBV7-9 and TRBJ2-5, is DTGVSQNPRHKITKRGQNVTFRCDPISEHNRLYWYRQTLGQGPEFLTYFQNEAQLEKSRLLSDRFSAERPKGSFSTLEIQRTEQGDSAMYLCASSYTEIGLQYFGPGTRLLVL.

The chain has TRBV5-1 and TRBJ1-2; no definite D call. From germline, CDR1 is SGHRS and CDR2 YFSETQ. The CDR3 has 13 amino acids. The V and J ends lost 1 base and 0 bases respectively, with 4 bases between them. The CDR3 reads CASSLPPNYGYTF. In DNA, the CDR3 is TGCGCCAGCAGCTTGCCTCCTAACTATGGCTACACCTTC.

The chain employs TRBV11-2 and TRBJ1-1; D gene ambiguous. The length of the CDR3 is 14 residues. V lost 5 bases and J 5 bases, leaving 15 bases between the germline ends. The germline gives CDR1 SGHAT, CDR2 FQNNGV. The CDR3 loop reads CASSAPPLGTEAFF. Here the CDR3 DNA reads TGTGCCAGCAGCGCCCCGCCCCTTGGGACTGAAGCTTTCTTT.

This clonotype was observed at least ten times. The genes are TRBV12-3 or TRBV12-4 and TRBJ2-7; tentative D call: TRBD1 (6 bases). The CDR3 extends over 14 amino acids. Trimming left V 9 bases short and J 2 bases short, with 17 bases between. CDR3 coding DNA: TGTGCCAGTAGTCCACGGACAGAGACCTACGAGCAGTACTTC. Protein sequence: CASSPRTETYEQYF.

This clonotype was found many times. This rearrangement joins TRBV25-1 to TRBJ2-3; 7 positions agree with TRBD2. Trimming took 1 base from V and 5 from J; bases not matched to a gene: 6. This CDR3 spans 15 amino acids. CDR1 is MGHDK and CDR2 is SYGVNS in the germline V gene. DNA of the CDR3: TGTGCCAGCAGTGAATCGGGCTTAGCGGGAGATACGCAGTATTTT. It yields the protein CASSESGLAGDTQYF.

The chain carries TRBV10-3 and TRBJ2-2, with D possibly TRBD1 on 5 matching bases. Germline CDR1 is ENHRY and CDR2 is SYGVKD. The CDR3 contains 15 residues. With 1 base removed from V and 0 bases from J, the gap between germline ends came to 6 bases. CDR3 region: CAISEYRTNTGELFF. The CDR3 DNA follows: TGTGCCATCAGTGAGTACAGGACGAACACCGGGGAGCTGTTTTTT.

This clonotype was seen only once. The chain is built from TRBV2 and TRBJ1-2, with D unclear. The V end was cut by 3 bases, the J end by 3 bases, with 14 bases between. CDR1 and CDR2 from the germline V gene are SNHLY and FYNNEI. The CDR3 has 15 amino acids. The CDR3 DNA reads as TGTGCCAGCAGTGAGCTCTTAGGGTCAGACTATGGCTACACCTTC. Translation: CASSELLGSDYGYTF. The variable domain in full, with the rest retrieved from reference TRBV2 and TRBJ1-2, is EPEVTQTPSHQVTQMGQEVILRCVPISNHLYFYWYRQILGQKVEFLVSFYNNEISEKSEIFDDQFSVERPDGSNFTLKIRSTKLEDSAMYFCASSELLGSDYGYTFGSGTRLTVV.

In its sample, this clonotype was seen many times. The J gene is TRBJ2-2, the V gene TRBV12-3 or TRBV12-4; a weak D match, TRBD2 (6 bases). With 6 bases removed from V and 6 bases from J, the gap between germline ends came to 14 bases. The CDR3 is 14 amino acids. Here the CDR3 DNA reads TGTGCCAGCAGCGGACTATCCGGGGCCGGGGAGCTGTTTTTT. Encoded protein: CASSGLSGAGELFF.

This clonotype was recorded at least ten times. The chain links TRBV7-9 to TRBJ2-7; a possible D gene is TRBD1 (5 bases). CDR3 length: 13 residues. The V end lost 5 bases, the J end lost 1 base, and 9 bases lay between the germline ends. The V gene's germline CDR1 is SEHNR and CDR2 FQNEAQ (reference sequence). The DNA of the CDR3 is TGTGCCAGCAGCCATACAGGTTCCTACGAGCAGTACTTC. The encoded protein is CASSHTGSYEQYF.

The chain carries TRBV13 and TRBJ2-1; D is unresolved. The V gene lost 6 bases and the J gene lost 5 bases, with 8 bases spanning the gap. This CDR3 region has 12 residues. From germline, CDR1 is PRHDT and CDR2 FYEKMQ (reference sequence). In DNA, the CDR3 is TGTGCCAGCAGTGAAGCCCACAATGAGCAGTTCTTC. It is translated as CASSEAHNEQFF.

The chain couples TRBV5-1 to TRBJ2-5; D gene unclear. This CDR3 region has 14 residues. Germline loops: CDR1 SGHRS, CDR2 YFSETQ. V was pared by 0 bases and J by 5 bases, with 11 bases between. CDR3 in amino acids: CASSLAGFGETQYF. The CDR3 nucleotides are TGCGCCAGCAGCTTGGCCGGGTTCGGGGAGACCCAGTACTTC. The complete variable domain, with remaining parts taken from reference TRBV5-1 and TRBJ2-5, reads KAGVTQTPRYLIKTRGQQVTLSCSPISGHRSVSWYQQTPGQGLQFLFEYFSETQRNKGNFPGRFSGRQFSNSRSEMNVSTLELGDSALYLCASSLAGFGETQYFGPGTRLLVL.

This clonotype was seen at least ten times. The rearrangement links TRBV7-9 to TRBJ1-1; D gene ambiguous. Germline-derived CDR1 and CDR2 are SEHNR and FQNEAQ (reference sequence). This CDR3 contains 14 residues. V dropped 3 bases and J dropped 10 bases, with 18 bases sitting between them. As DNA, the CDR3 is TGTGCCAGCAGCTTGACCGGGCCACCACATCCAGCTTTCTTT. It codes for CASSLTGPPHPAFF.

This clonotype was picked up a small number of times. The chain is built from TRBV29-1 and TRBJ1-2; D gene uncertain. V was shortened by 4 bases and J by 6 bases, with 15 bases between the two germline ends. Germline V gene lookup returns CDR1 SQVTM and CDR2 ANQGSEA. The CDR3 has 13 residues. The CDR3 coding sequence is TGCAGCGTTGGAAGGCTCGGGAACCATGGCTACACCTTC. Encoded protein: CSVGRLGNHGYTF.

The chain uses TRBV2 and TRBJ1-1; D gene unclear. V was clipped by 6 bases and J by 1 base, with 9 bases between them. Germline V CDR1 and CDR2: SNHLY, FYNNEI. CDR3 length: 13 amino acids. CDR3 sequence reads: CASSYEGNTEAFF. The CDR3 DNA follows: TGTGCCAGCAGCTACGAGGGGAACACTGAAGCTTTCTTT.

The chain is built from TRBV5-5 and TRBJ1-1; D is uncertain. The length of the CDR3 is 14 residues. V lost 0 bases, J lost 7 bases, and 13 bases lay in between. CDR1 and CDR2 (germline): SGHKS, YYEKEE (reference sequence). This chain's CDR3 is CASSLAGWTGEAFF. The CDR3 DNA reads TGTGCCAGCAGCTTGGCCGGTTGGACGGGTGAAGCTTTCTTT.

This CDR3 reads CAISVRVGSSEAFF. CDR3 nucleotides: TGTGCCATCAGTGTGCGGGTGGGGAGCTCTGAAGCTTTCTTT. V gene TRBV10-3 combines with J gene TRBJ1-1; D gene unclear. V lost 4 bases to trimming and J lost 6 bases, with 15 bases between them. The V gene's germline CDR1 is ENHRY and CDR2 SYGVKD. The CDR3 contains 14 residues.

The chain employs TRBV6-5 and TRBJ2-7; D uncertain. Per germline, CDR1 MNHEY and CDR2 SVGAGI. The CDR3 runs to 15 residues. The V gene lost 2 bases and the J gene lost 2 bases, with 13 bases spanning the gap. CDR3 DNA: TGTGCCAGCAGTTACAGTTCCCCAGGAACCTACGAGCAGTACTTC. Translated: CASSYSSPGTYEQYF.

This clonotype was seen repeatedly, ten times or more. V usage is TRBV7-2 and J usage is TRBJ2-5, with 9 positions matching TRBD2. This CDR3 comprises 14 residues. CDR1 is SGHTA, CDR2 FQGNSA, per germline. V dropped 8 bases and J dropped 6; count of bases not matched to a gene: 10. CDR3 loop: CASWAAGGPKTQYF. Written as DNA, the CDR3 is TGTGCCAGCTGGGCGGCGGGAGGGCCGAAGACCCAGTACTTC. Full variable domain (remainder filled in from reference TRBV7-2 and TRBJ2-5): GAGVSQSPSNKVTEKGKDVELRCDPISGHTALYWYRQSLGQGLEFLIYFQGNSAPDKSGLPSDRFSAERTGGSVSTLTIQRTQQEDSAVYLCASWAAGGPKTQYFGPGTRLLVL.

This clonotype was detected once. The chain has TRBV29-1 and TRBJ1-1; TRBD1 agrees at 8 bases. Losses at the gene ends were 3 bases for V and 1 base for J; bases not matched to a gene: 13. The CDR3 loop spans 17 amino acids. Germline lookup yields CDR1 SQVTM and CDR2 ANQGSEA. CDR3 in amino acids: CSVEAVKGTGWNTEAFF. CDR3 DNA: TGCAGCGTTGAGGCGGTGAAGGGGACAGGTTGGAACACTGAAGCTTTCTTT. Combining the CDR3 with reference TRBV29-1 and TRBJ1-1 gives the whole variable domain SAVISQKPSRDICQRGTSLTIQCQVDSQVTMMFWYRQQPGQSLTLIATANQGSEATYESGFVIDKFPISRPNLTFSTLTVSNMSPEDSSIYLCSVEAVKGTGWNTEAFFGQGTRLTVV.